The rows below give T cell receptor beta chains drawn from one sample of a study of memory CD4+ T cells and cytomegalovirus serostatus. Generated by immunoSEQ multiplex PCR, the TCRdb table keeps only in-frame clones and is missing some. The data contain tens of thousands of clones, roughly 80% of them singletons. The sample consisted of memory CD4+ T cells from blood. These TCRs come from an adult in good health and CMV-seronegative. Some clones in this sample may be carry-over from other donors' samples. Both conserved end residues are trimmed from each CDR3.

J,V,CDR3
TRBJ1-4,TRBV28,ATFYDRGDREKLF
TRBJ1-2,TRBV6-4,ASSQTGDGGYT
TRBJ2-5,TRBV25-1,ASSEYGQTGTETQY
TRBJ2-7,TRBV9,ASSVDGVFSGYEQY
TRBJ1-2,TRBV30,AWMAGVWARGYT
TRBJ2-1,TRBV4-2,ASSQGTQASYNEQF
TRBJ2-5,TRBV5-4,ASSYDSVGGQTQY
TRBJ2-1,TRBV7-2,ASSPGQGTFHEQF
TRBJ1-1,TRBV2,ASSWTVGSEAF
TRBJ2-7,TRBV7-2,ASSPRSSYEQY
TRBJ2-7,TRBV7-2,ASSLDRYQARYEQY
TRBJ1-2,TRBV2,ASRVGRNYGYT
TRBJ2-2,TRBV7-2,ASSLDPRMGTGELF
TRBJ2-7,TRBV11-2,ASSLERGASYEQY
TRBJ2-2,TRBV7-2,ASSLAGLNTGELF
TRBJ2-3,TRBV4-2,ASSRQQGGATTDTQY
TRBJ2-3,TRBV15,ATSRPERRGTDTQY
TRBJ1-1,TRBV11-2,ASSSRTGAATEAF
TRBJ1-5,TRBV30,AWSVDTNQPQH
TRBJ2-7,TRBV2,ASALEGQLSEQY
TRBJ1-2,TRBV4-1,ASSQHHGNSFGYT
TRBJ2-7,TRBV7-8,ASSLVRSSYEQY
TRBJ1-4,TRBV5-1,ASSLTSKVEKLF
TRBJ2-7,TRBV6-5,ASSYPGTGVQY
TRBJ1-6,TRBV27,ASSGGTGLRSPLH
TRBJ2-5,TRBV7-7,ASSLASGQGAETQY
TRBJ2-2,TRBV25-1,ASRGGLTGLAGELF
TRBJ1-2,TRBV27,ASKLDRGYNYGYT
TRBJ2-7,TRBV5-6,ASSFNRGHEQY
TRBJ1-1,TRBV28,ASRPTGTPNTEAF
TRBJ2-6,TRBV28,ASSRTAPYSGANVLT
TRBJ2-1,TRBV19,ASKTSGGYDEQF
TRBJ1-3,TRBV9,ASTDQWTGSGNTIY
TRBJ2-5,TRBV11-3,ASSLGAGGTQY
TRBJ1-6,TRBV5-4,ASSLATGESSPLH
TRBJ1-5,TRBV5-1,ASSVTGPNQPQH
TRBJ2-7,TRBV5-1,ASSGQMTYEQY
TRBJ1-5,TRBV28,ASRVAYNQPQH
TRBJ2-7,TRBV5-1,ASSLDRGGEQY
TRBJ1-6,TRBV6-1,ASTKNRGENSPLH
TRBJ1-2,TRBV27,ASSSAPIRGNGYT
TRBJ1-1,TRBV6-1,ASVPPGRYTEAF